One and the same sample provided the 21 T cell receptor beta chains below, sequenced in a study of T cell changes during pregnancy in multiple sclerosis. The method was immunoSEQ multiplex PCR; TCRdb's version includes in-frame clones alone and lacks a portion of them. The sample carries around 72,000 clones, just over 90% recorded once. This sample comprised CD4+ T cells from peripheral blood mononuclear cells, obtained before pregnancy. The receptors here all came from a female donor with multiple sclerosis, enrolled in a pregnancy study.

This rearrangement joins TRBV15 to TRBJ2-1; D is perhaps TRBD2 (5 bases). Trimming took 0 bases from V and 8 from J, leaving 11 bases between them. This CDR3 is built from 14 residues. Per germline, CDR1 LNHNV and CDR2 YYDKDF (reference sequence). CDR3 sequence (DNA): TGTGCCACCAGCAGAGATCTGGTGGGAGATGAGCAGTTCTTC. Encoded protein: CATSRDLVGDEQFF.

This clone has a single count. In DNA, the CDR3 is TGCGCCAGCAGCTTGATCACTAGCAGGGCCAACAATGAGCAGTTCTTC. Its protein is CASSLITSRANNEQFF. The chain has TRBV5-1 and TRBJ2-1; TRBD2 is a possible D gene (6 bases). Germline CDR1 SGHRS, CDR2 YFSETQ. The CDR3 contains 16 residues. V was cut by 1 base and J by 5 bases, with 16 bases left in between.

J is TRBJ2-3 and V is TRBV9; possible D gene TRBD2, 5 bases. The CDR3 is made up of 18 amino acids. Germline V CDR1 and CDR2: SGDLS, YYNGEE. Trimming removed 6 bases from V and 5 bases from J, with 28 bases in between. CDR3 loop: CASTRGGSGNPLGDTQYF. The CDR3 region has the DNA TGTGCCAGCACCCGAGGCGGGTCTGGTAACCCGTTGGGAGATACGCAGTATTTT.

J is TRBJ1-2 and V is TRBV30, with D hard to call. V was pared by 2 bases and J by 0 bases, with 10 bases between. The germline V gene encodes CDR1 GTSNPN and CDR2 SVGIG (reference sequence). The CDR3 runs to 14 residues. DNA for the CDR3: TGTGCCTGGAGTACTATCGCCTCTAACTATGGCTACACCTTC. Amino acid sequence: CAWSTIASNYGYTF.

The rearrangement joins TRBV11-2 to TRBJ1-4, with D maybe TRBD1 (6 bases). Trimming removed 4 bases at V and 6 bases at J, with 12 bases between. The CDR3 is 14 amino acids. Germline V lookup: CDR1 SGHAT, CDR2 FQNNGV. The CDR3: CASSSRGGDEKLFF. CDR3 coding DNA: TGTGCCAGCAGCTCTAGGGGGGGGGATGAAAAACTGTTTTTT.

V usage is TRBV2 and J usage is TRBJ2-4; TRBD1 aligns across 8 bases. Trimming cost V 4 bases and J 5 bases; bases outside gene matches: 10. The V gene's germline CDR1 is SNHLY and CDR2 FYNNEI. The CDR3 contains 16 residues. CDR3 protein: CASSGGQALSQNIQYF. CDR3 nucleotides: TGTGCCAGCAGTGGGGGACAGGCCCTATCCCAAAACATTCAGTACTTC.

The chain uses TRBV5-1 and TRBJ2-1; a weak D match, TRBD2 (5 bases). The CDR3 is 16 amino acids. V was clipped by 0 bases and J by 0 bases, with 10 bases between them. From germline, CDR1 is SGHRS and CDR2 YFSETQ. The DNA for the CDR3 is TGCGCCAGCAGCTTGGACTCCGGACTCTCCTACAATGAGCAGTTCTTC. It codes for CASSLDSGLSYNEQFF.

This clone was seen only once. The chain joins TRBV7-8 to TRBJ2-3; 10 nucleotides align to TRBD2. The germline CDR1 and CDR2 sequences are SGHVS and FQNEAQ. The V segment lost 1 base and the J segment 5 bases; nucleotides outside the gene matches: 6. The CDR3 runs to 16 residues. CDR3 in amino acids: CASSLGGTSAGDTQYF. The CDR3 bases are TGTGCCAGCAGCTTAGGGGGGACTAGCGCCGGAGATACGCAGTATTTT. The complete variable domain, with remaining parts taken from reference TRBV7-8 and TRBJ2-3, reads GAGVSQSPRYKVAKRGQDVALRCDPISGHVSLFWYQQALGQGPEFLTYFQNEAQLDKSGLPSDRFFAERPEGSVSTLKIQRTQQEDSAVYLCASSLGGTSAGDTQYFGPGTRLTVL.

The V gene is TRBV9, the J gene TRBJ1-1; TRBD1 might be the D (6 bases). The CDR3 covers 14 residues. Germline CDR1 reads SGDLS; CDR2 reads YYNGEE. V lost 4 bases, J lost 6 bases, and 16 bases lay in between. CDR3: CASSPRGGSAEAFF. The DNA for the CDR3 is TGTGCCAGCAGCCCAAGGGGGGGAAGCGCTGAAGCTTTCTTT.

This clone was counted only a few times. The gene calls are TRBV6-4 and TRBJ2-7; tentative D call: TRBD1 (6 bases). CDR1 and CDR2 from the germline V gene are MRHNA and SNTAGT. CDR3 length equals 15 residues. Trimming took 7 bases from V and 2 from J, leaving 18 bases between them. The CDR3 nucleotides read TGTGCCAGCACCCCGGACTTGAGACAGGCCTACGAGCAGTACTTC. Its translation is CASTPDLRQAYEQYF.

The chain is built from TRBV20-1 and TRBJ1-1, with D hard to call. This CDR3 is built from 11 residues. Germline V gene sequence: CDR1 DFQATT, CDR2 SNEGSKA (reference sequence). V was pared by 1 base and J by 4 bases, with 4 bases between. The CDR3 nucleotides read TGCAGTGCTAGAGCGGGCACTGAAGCTTTCTTT. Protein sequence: CSARAGTEAFF.

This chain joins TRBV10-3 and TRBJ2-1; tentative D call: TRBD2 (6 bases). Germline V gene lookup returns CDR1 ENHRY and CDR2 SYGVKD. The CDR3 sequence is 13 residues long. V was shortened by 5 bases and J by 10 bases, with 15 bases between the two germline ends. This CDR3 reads CAISPELASEQFF. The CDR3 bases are TGTGCCATCAGTCCCGAACTAGCTTCAGAGCAGTTCTTC.

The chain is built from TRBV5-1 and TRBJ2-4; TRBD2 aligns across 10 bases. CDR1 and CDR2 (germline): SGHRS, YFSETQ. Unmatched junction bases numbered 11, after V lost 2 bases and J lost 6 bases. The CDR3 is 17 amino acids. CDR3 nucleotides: TGCGCCAGCAGCTTAGGTAGCGGGGGGCCGGAAGGAAACATTCAGTACTTC. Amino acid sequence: CASSLGSGGPEGNIQYF.

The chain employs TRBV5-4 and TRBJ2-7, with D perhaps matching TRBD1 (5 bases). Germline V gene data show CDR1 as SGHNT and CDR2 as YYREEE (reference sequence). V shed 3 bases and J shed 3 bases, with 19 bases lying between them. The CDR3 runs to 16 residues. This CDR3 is CASSSPGSGNSYEQYF. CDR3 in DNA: TGTGCCAGCAGCTCGCCCGGGTCAGGGAATAGCTACGAGCAGTACTTC.

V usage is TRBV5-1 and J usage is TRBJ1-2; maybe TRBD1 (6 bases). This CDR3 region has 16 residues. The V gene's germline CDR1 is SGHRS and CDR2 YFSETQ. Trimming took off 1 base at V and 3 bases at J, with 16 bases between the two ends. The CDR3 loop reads CASSLQRQGMYYGYTF. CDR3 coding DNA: TGCGCCAGCAGCTTGCAACGGCAGGGGATGTACTATGGCTACACCTTC. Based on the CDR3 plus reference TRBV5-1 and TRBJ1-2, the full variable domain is KAGVTQTPRYLIKTRGQQVTLSCSPISGHRSVSWYQQTPGQGLQFLFEYFSETQRNKGNFPGRFSGRQFSNSRSEMNVSTLELGDSALYLCASSLQRQGMYYGYTFGSGTRLTVV.

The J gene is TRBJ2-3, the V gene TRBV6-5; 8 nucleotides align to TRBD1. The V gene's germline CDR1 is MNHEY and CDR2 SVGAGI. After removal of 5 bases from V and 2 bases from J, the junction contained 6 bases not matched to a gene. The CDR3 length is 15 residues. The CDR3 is CASSRQGWFTDTQYF. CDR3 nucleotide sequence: TGTGCCAGCAGTCGACAGGGGTGGTTCACAGATACGCAGTATTTT.

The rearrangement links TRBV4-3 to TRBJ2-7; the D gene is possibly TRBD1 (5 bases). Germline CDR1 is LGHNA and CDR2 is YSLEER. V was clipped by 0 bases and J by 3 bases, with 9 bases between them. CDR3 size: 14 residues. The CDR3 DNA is TGCGCCAGCAGCCAAGATGTACAGGTCTACGAGCAGTACTTC. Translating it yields CASSQDVQVYEQYF.

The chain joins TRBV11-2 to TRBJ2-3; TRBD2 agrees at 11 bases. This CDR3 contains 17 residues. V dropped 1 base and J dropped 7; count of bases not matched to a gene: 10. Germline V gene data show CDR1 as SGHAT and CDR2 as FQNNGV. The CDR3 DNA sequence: TGTGCCAGCAGCTTAGCTCCCACTAGCGGGAGTGAATATACGCAGTATTTT. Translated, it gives CASSLAPTSGSEYTQYF.

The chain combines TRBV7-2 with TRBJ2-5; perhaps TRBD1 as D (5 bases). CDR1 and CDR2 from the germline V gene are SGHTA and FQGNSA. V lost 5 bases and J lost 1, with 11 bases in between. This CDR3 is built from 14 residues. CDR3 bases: TGTGCCAGCAGCGTGGCAGGGCGCCAAGAGACCCAGTACTTC. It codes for CASSVAGRQETQYF.

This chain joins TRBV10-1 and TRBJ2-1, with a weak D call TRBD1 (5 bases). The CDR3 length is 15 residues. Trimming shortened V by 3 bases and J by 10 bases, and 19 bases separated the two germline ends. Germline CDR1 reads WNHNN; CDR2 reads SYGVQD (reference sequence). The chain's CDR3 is CASSDIPGDWGEQFF. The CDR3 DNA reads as TGCGCCAGCAGTGACATTCCGGGTGACTGGGGCGAGCAGTTCTTC.

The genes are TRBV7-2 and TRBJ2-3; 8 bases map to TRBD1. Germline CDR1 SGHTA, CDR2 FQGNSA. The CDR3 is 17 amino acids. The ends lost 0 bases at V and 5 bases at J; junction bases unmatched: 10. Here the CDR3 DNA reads TGTGCCAGCAGCTTAGCGGGGGTACAGGGGGGAATAGATACGCAGTATTTT. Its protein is CASSLAGVQGGIDTQYF.